What follows are 30 T cell receptor beta chains derived from one specimen sequenced in a study of blood T cell repertoires in COVID-19. The repertoire was sequenced with immunoSEQ multiplex PCR; TCRdb's copy has only in-frame clones and lacks some. The sample contains 150,000 or so clones, more than 60% of which appear only once. Sequenced: peripheral blood. The origin of the receptors is a woman aged 70-85 years with acute or convalescent COVID-19.

This clone came up once. The chain combines TRBV5-1 with TRBJ2-3, with D possibly TRBD2 on 7 matching bases. CDR3 length: 16 amino acids. Germline loops: CDR1 SGHRS, CDR2 YFSETQ. V was trimmed by 0 bases and J by 1 base, leaving 12 bases between them. CDR3: CASSLVQGGGTDTQYF. CDR3 sequence (DNA): TGCGCCAGCAGCTTGGTACAGGGAGGGGGCACAGATACGCAGTATTTT.

The V and J genes are TRBV7-8 and TRBJ2-1, with TRBD1 matching over 8 bases. The CDR3 is 18 residues long. V lost 1 base and J lost 9; bases outside the gene matches: 17. The germline CDR1 and CDR2 sequences are SGHVS and FQNEAQ. The CDR3 loop is CASSLVPPDRVIESEQFF. As DNA, the CDR3 is TGTGCCAGCAGCTTAGTACCCCCGGACAGGGTAATTGAGAGTGAGCAGTTCTTC.

The chain combines TRBV6-6 with TRBJ2-2; 7 bases are shared with TRBD1. The junction had 6 bases not matched to a gene; V was cut back by 6 bases and J by 5 bases. The CDR3 contains 14 residues. CDR1 is MNHNY and CDR2 is SVGAGI in the germline V gene (reference sequence). Written as DNA, the CDR3 is TGTGCCAGCAGCCACAGGGGTGGGACCGGGGAGCTGTTTTTT. This encodes CASSHRGGTGELFF.

This clone occurred a few times. This chain uses TRBV7-2 with TRBJ2-7, with 9 bases identical to TRBD2. The CDR3 covers 16 residues. Germline values: CDR1 SGHTA, CDR2 FQGNSA. The trim removed 1 base at V and 3 bases at J, leaving 7 bases unmatched. For the CDR3, the DNA is TGTGCCAGCAGCTTAGGGGCTAGCGGGGTTTACTACGAGCAGTACTTC. It codes for CASSLGASGVYYEQYF.

This clone was observed a few times. V is TRBV6-5 and J is TRBJ2-7; 8 bases agree with TRBD1. V trimming: 0 bases; J trimming: 5 bases; junction bases outside the gene matches: 9. The CDR3 contains 16 residues. In germline, CDR1 is MNHEY, CDR2 SVGAGI. CDR3 loop: CASSYSYGDRWDEQYF. Here the CDR3 DNA reads TGTGCCAGCAGTTACTCGTATGGGGACAGGTGGGACGAGCAGTACTTC.

This chain uses TRBV7-6 with TRBJ2-1; 8 bases align to TRBD2. The trim removed 3 bases at V and 6 bases at J, leaving 7 bases unmatched. The CDR3 covers 15 residues. Germline V CDR1 and CDR2: SGHVS, FNYEAQ. CDR3 sequence reads: CASSFRAGVANEQFF. CDR3 nucleotide sequence: TGTGCCAGCAGCTTCCGAGCGGGAGTGGCCAATGAGCAGTTCTTC.

This clone has more than one count but fewer than ten. CDR3 sequence reads: CASSSGRGLGGYTF. The CDR3 coding sequence is TGTGCCAGCAGCTCGGGCAGGGGGCTGGGTGGCTACACCTTC. The chain uses TRBV25-1 and TRBJ1-2; the match to TRBD1 covers 8 bases. After removal of 6 bases from V and 7 bases from J, the junction contained 10 bases not matched to a gene. Germline-derived CDR1 and CDR2 are MGHDK and SYGVNS. The CDR3 extends over 14 amino acids.

The chain employs TRBV7-8 and TRBJ2-7; maybe TRBD1 (5 bases). Germline V gene lookup returns CDR1 SGHVS and CDR2 FQNEAQ. The CDR3 is 15 residues long. V shed 0 bases and J shed 5 bases, with 14 bases lying between them. CDR3 sequence: CASSLAIGRVHEQYF. As DNA, the CDR3 is TGTGCCAGCAGCTTAGCGATCGGCAGGGTACACGAGCAGTACTTC.

This clone was seen more than once but under ten times. The chain couples TRBV12-3 or TRBV12-4 to TRBJ1-4; D uncertain. V was shortened by 4 bases and J by 4 bases, with 4 bases between the two germline ends. The CDR3 is 12 amino acids. DNA of the CDR3: TGTGCCAGCAGTTCCAATAATGAAAAACTGTTTTTT. Residues: CASSSNNEKLFF.

The genes are TRBV7-2 and TRBJ2-1; 12 positions match TRBD2. With V trimmed by 1 base and J by 6 bases, 1 base remained unmatched. The CDR3 sequence is 15 residues long. Per germline, CDR1 SGHTA and CDR2 FQGNSA. The DNA for the CDR3 is TGTGCCAGCAGCTTAGAACTAGCGGGGGGCAATGAGCAGTTCTTC. It encodes CASSLELAGGNEQFF.

This clone was seen a few times. This chain links TRBV5-1 with TRBJ2-4; a weak D match, TRBD2 (5 bases). CDR3 size: 16 residues. Trimming cost V 0 bases and J 3 bases, with 13 bases left between them. From germline, CDR1 is SGHRS and CDR2 YFSETQ. CDR3 loop: CASSLGRTQDKNIQYF. The DNA of the CDR3 is TGCGCCAGCAGCTTGGGTAGGACTCAGGACAAAAACATTCAGTACTTC.

This sequence joins TRBV24-1 and TRBJ1-1, with D hard to call. V was shortened by 5 bases and J by 8 bases, with 11 bases between the two germline ends. The germline V gene encodes CDR1 KGHDR and CDR2 SFDVKD. The CDR3 loop spans 12 amino acids. The CDR3 coding sequence is TGTGCCACCAGTGCGGTTGGCGGGGAAGCTTTCTTT. This encodes CATSAVGGEAFF.

The rearrangement links TRBV10-3 to TRBJ2-7; 10 nucleotides match TRBD2. CDR1 is ENHRY, CDR2 SYGVKD, per germline. The CDR3 sequence is 15 residues long. Unmatched junction bases numbered 6, after V lost 0 bases and J lost 7 bases. CDR3 bases: TGTGCCATCAGTGAGTCCCAGCGGGAGGGCCGTGAGCAGTACTTC. This codes for CAISESQREGREQYF.

The chain combines TRBV7-9 with TRBJ2-7, with 16 bases aligning to TRBD2. V dropped 8 bases and J dropped 4; count of bases not matched to a gene: 2. Germline-derived CDR1 and CDR2 are SEHNR and FQNEAQ (reference sequence). The CDR3 has 14 residues. The CDR3 is CASGTSGREYEQYF. Here the CDR3 DNA reads TGTGCCAGCGGGACTAGCGGGAGGGAATACGAGCAGTACTTC.

The chain uses TRBV3-1 (or the pseudogene TRBV3-2) and TRBJ1-1; no reliable D call. Trimming cost V 0 bases and J 4 bases, with 12 bases left between them. The CDR3 spans 15 residues. Germline CDR1 and CDR2: LGHDT and YNNKEL (reference sequence). Written as DNA, the CDR3 is TGTGCCAGCAGCCAAGAGGGAGGGATCCCCACTGAAGCTTTCTTT. Its protein is CASSQEGGIPTEAFF.

This chain connects TRBV7-2 to TRBJ1-2, with 7 bases lining up with TRBD1. CDR1 is SGHTA, CDR2 FQGNSA, per germline. J lost 8 bases, V lost 1 base, and 10 bases had no gene match. The CDR3 consists of 15 residues. CDR3 DNA: TGTGCCAGCAGCTTAGAAGGCAGGGGGTTAGGCGGCTACACCTTC. Protein sequence: CASSLEGRGLGGYTF.

Details on this clone: A much larger clone sits a single nucleotide away, making a read error possible. Other DNA sequences in this specimen translate into the identical CDR3. The chain recombines TRBV29-1 with TRBJ1-2, with 12 bases aligning to TRBD1. Germline CDR1 reads SQVTM; CDR2 reads ANQGSEA. The CDR3 extends over 16 amino acids. V was clipped by 3 bases and J by 3 bases; unmatched bases: 8. CDR3 coding DNA: TGCAGCGTTGACGGAGGGGGGACAGGGGGCGACTATGGCTACACCTTC. Translated, it gives CSVDGGGTGGDYGYTF.

This chain links TRBV6-1 with TRBJ2-5; 8 positions match TRBD1. With V trimmed by 1 base and J by 5 bases, 12 bases remained unmatched. The CDR3 is 17 amino acids. Looked up from germline, CDR1 is MNHNS and CDR2 is SASEGT. CDR3 coding DNA: TGTGCCAGCAGTGAAGGCCACGGACAGGGTGGTAGGGAGACCCAGTACTTC. Amino acid sequence: CASSEGHGQGGRETQYF.

The chain employs TRBV6-5 and TRBJ2-4; 8 positions agree with TRBD1. CDR3 size: 16 residues. CDR1 is MNHEY, CDR2 SVGAGI, per germline. The junction had 11 bases not matched to a gene; V was cut back by 4 bases and J by 6 bases. The CDR3 DNA sequence: TGTGCCAGCAGTTTACGATCTCCCGGACAGGGAAACATTCAGTACTTC. This sequence encodes CASSLRSPGQGNIQYF.

This clone was detected many times. The V gene is TRBV6-2 or TRBV6-3, the J gene TRBJ1-1, with a tentative D call TRBD1 (6 bases). Germline-derived CDR1 and CDR2 are MNHEY and SVGEGT. There are 13 residues in the CDR3. Trimming left V 6 bases short and J 3 bases short, with 11 bases between. CDR3 amino acids: CASSRGRDTEAFF. The DNA for the CDR3 is TGTGCCAGCAGCAGGGGCCGGGACACTGAAGCTTTCTTT.

The chain links TRBV3-1 (or the pseudogene TRBV3-2) to TRBJ2-3; D is possibly TRBD2 (5 bases). From germline, CDR1 is LGHDT and CDR2 YNNKEL (reference sequence). V was cut by 4 bases and J by 2 bases, with 13 bases left in between. This CDR3 has 15 residues. The CDR3 nucleotides are TGTGCCAGCAGCCTTAAAGCGGAACCCACAGATACGCAGTATTTT. This sequence encodes CASSLKAEPTDTQYF.

CDR3 amino acids: CASSPITGLAEQFF. The CDR3 DNA reads TGTGCCAGCAGCCCCATTACTGGACTAGCGGAGCAGTTCTTC. V usage is TRBV7-9 and J usage is TRBJ2-1; the match to TRBD2 covers 9 bases. The germline V gene encodes CDR1 SEHNR and CDR2 FQNEAQ (reference sequence). The CDR3 spans 14 residues. J was trimmed by 10 bases and V by 5 bases; bases with no gene match: 9.

The chain is built from TRBV6-5 and TRBJ2-7, with TRBD1 matching 9 bases. Germline loops: CDR1 MNHEY, CDR2 SVGAGI. CDR3 size: 14 residues. Trimming at V came to 6 bases and at J to 1 base, leaving 4 bases not matched to a gene. CDR3 sequence reads: CASSLTGGSYEQYF. Written as DNA, the CDR3 is TGTGCCAGCAGCTTGACAGGGGGGTCCTACGAGCAGTACTTC.

The J gene is TRBJ2-1, the V gene TRBV7-3, with TRBD1 matching over 10 bases. CDR1 and CDR2 from the germline V gene are SGHTA and FQGTGA. This CDR3 is built from 15 residues. J gave up 5 bases and V 3 bases, and 4 bases lay outside the gene matches. The CDR3 sequence: CASSLGQGTHNEQFF. The CDR3 DNA reads TGTGCCAGCAGCTTGGGACAGGGGACCCACAATGAGCAGTTCTTC.

This clone occurred a few times. The gene calls are TRBV3-1 (or the pseudogene TRBV3-2) and TRBJ1-4, with unresolved D. Germline V gene data show CDR1 as LGHDT and CDR2 as YNNKEL (reference sequence). This CDR3 is 16 amino acids long. V gave up 2 bases and J gave up 4 bases, with 14 bases separating them. In DNA form, the CDR3 reads TGTGCCAGCAGCCAACCCGGACTACGGATTAATGAAAAACTGTTTTTT. This encodes CASSQPGLRINEKLFF.

This sequence joins TRBV4-2 and TRBJ1-5; TRBD1 matches 9 bases. Trimming at V came to 0 bases and at J to 8 bases, leaving 11 bases not matched to a gene. CDR1 is LGHNA, CDR2 YNFKEQ, per germline. The length of the CDR3 is 17 residues. The CDR3: CASSQDVDRGLGEPQHF. In DNA, the CDR3 is TGTGCCAGCAGCCAAGATGTGGACAGGGGTCTAGGGGAGCCCCAGCATTTT.

The sample holds a few counts of this clone. V usage is TRBV18 and J usage is TRBJ1-2; the D gene is possibly TRBD1 (6 bases). Trimming shortened V by 6 bases and J by 1 base, and 9 bases separated the two germline ends. CDR3 length: 13 residues. Germline CDR1 KGHSH, CDR2 LQKENI. This chain's CDR3 is CASSRQDNYGYTF. In DNA form, the CDR3 reads TGTGCCAGCTCCCGACAGGATAACTATGGCTACACCTTC.

This clone was seen a handful of times. This chain joins TRBV7-9 and TRBJ1-5; maybe TRBD1 (6 bases). The CDR3 spans 16 residues. V lost 5 bases, J lost 4 bases, and 18 bases lay in between. The V gene's germline CDR1 is SEHNR and CDR2 FQNEAQ (reference sequence). CDR3 in amino acids: CASSASGGAENQPQHF. The CDR3 nucleotides are TGTGCCAGCAGCGCGAGTGGGGGGGCCGAAAATCAGCCCCAGCATTTT.

The chain couples TRBV24-1 to TRBJ2-7; possible D gene TRBD1, 5 bases. This CDR3 is built from 14 residues. Germline CDR1 is KGHDR and CDR2 is SFDVKD. The V gene lost 4 bases and the J gene lost 4 bases, with 13 bases spanning the gap. This CDR3 is CATSDTGMRYEQYF. CDR3 bases: TGTGCCACCAGTGACACAGGAATGCGGTACGAGCAGTACTTC.

The chain carries TRBV3-1 (or the pseudogene TRBV3-2) and TRBJ1-1; 8 bases agree with TRBD1. CDR1 is LGHDT, CDR2 YNNKEL, per germline (reference sequence). This CDR3 has 13 amino acids. Trimming took 6 bases from V and 11 from J; bases not matched to a gene: 11. For the CDR3, the DNA is TGTGCCAGCAGTCATCCGCAAGGACAGGGTGCTTTCTTT. As protein: CASSHPQGQGAFF.